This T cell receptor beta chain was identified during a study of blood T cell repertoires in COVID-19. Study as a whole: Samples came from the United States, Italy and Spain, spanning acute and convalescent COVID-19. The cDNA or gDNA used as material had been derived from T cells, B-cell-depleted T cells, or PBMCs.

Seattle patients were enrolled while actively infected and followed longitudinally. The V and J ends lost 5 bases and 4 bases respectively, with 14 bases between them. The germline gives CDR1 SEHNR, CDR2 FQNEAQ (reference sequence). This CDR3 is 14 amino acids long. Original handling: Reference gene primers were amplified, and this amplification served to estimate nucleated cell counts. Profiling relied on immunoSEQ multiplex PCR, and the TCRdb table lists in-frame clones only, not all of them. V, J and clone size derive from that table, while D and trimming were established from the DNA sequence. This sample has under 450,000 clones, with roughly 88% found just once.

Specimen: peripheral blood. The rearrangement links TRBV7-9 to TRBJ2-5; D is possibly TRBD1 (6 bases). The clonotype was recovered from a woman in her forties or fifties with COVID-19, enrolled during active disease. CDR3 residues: CASSPRTEGETQYF. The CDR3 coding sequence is TGTGCCAGCAGCCCTCGGACAGAAGGAGAGACCCAGTACTTC.